Presented here are 31 T cell receptor beta chains from one specimen sequenced in a study of OX40 agonist ivuxolimab in advanced cancers. Receptor libraries were prepared by the immunoSEQ multiplex PCR assay. TCRdb took this table from immuneACCESS and kept in-frame rearrangements with V and J called. Such tables lack part of the clones; where checked against another copy, unresolved V genes explain under half of the gap, and the rest is unexplained. The sample data list about 64,000 clones, and 80% of these were observed just once. Together, the top ten hold 1.2% of the sample. The sequencing used CD4+ or CD8+ T cells sorted from blood, collected in a trial of the OX40 agonist ivuxolimab. These TCRs come from an adult with an advanced solid tumor such as melanoma, head and neck, liver or kidney cancer.

As regards this clone: Other DNA sequences in the sample encode the same CDR3. The chain couples TRBV9 to TRBJ2-1; TRBD2 matches at 7 bases. Germline CDR1 is SGDLS and CDR2 is YYNGEE. V was pared by 0 bases and J by 0 bases, with 0 bases of the junction left unmatched. This CDR3 is 15 amino acids long. The DNA for the CDR3 is TGTGCCAGCAGCGTAGCGGGGGGCTCCTACAATGAGCAGTTCTTC. Encoded protein: CASSVAGGSYNEQFF.

V gene TRBV9 combines with J gene TRBJ1-4; 8 bases fit TRBD1. V shed 4 bases and J 5 bases; nucleotides not matched to a gene: 7. The germline CDR1 and CDR2 sequences are SGDLS and YYNGEE. The CDR3 length is 15 residues. The CDR3: CASSTQGAGNEKLFF. The CDR3 DNA is TGTGCCAGCAGCACTCAGGGGGCCGGGAATGAAAAACTGTTTTTT. The variable domain in full, completed from reference TRBV9 and TRBJ1-4, reads DSGVTQTPKHLITATGQRVTLRCSPRSGDLSVYWYQQSLDQGLQFLIQYYNGEERAKGNILERFSAQQFPDLHSELNLSSLELGDSALYFCASSTQGAGNEKLFFGSGTQLSVL.

V is TRBV7-2 and J is TRBJ1-1; D may be TRBD1 (6 bases). The CDR3 totals 15 residues. V was trimmed by 5 bases and J by 3 bases, leaving 16 bases between them. Germline lookup yields CDR1 SGHTA and CDR2 FQGNSA. The CDR3 region is CASSPAGGQDTEAFF. DNA for the CDR3: TGTGCCAGCAGCCCAGCCGGGGGGCAGGACACTGAAGCTTTCTTT.

The rearrangement joins TRBV5-8 to TRBJ2-1; D possibly corresponds to TRBD2 (5 bases). This CDR3 has 11 amino acids. Trimming pared 4 bases from V and 12 bases from J, leaving 11 bases between. The germline gives CDR1 SGHTS, CDR2 YDEGEE. The CDR3 sequence is CASSTERWQFF. The CDR3 coding sequence is TGTGCCAGCAGCACGGAGCGGTGGCAGTTCTTC.

A word on this clone: At one of its ends the junction is not consistent with the germline gene, which may arise from a read error. The chain carries TRBV2 and TRBJ2-5; 9 nucleotides align to TRBD2. There are 14 residues in the CDR3. The germline V gene encodes CDR1 SNHLY and CDR2 FYNNEI. CDR3 sequence (DNA): TGTGCTAGCAACGGCGGGGGGGTAGGAGAGACCCAGTACTTC. This translates into CASNGGGVGETQYF.

The chain couples TRBV11-2 to TRBJ2-1, with D possibly being TRBD2 (6 bases). Germline loops: CDR1 SGHAT, CDR2 FQNNGV. Trimming took off 5 bases at V and 9 bases at J, with 14 bases between the two ends. The CDR3 contains 13 residues. CDR3 sequence: CASSGGSSGEQFF. The CDR3 DNA reads TGTGCCAGCAGCGGGGGGAGCTCGGGTGAGCAGTTCTTC.

The count of this clone is one. The V and J genes are TRBV5-1 and TRBJ2-3; no reliable D call. Trimming took off 2 bases at V and 2 bases at J, with 3 bases between the two ends. Germline-derived CDR1 and CDR2 are SGHRS and YFSETQ. CDR3 length equals 12 residues. In DNA form, the CDR3 reads TGCGCCAGCAGCTTAGACACAGATACGCAGTATTTT. Protein sequence: CASSLDTDTQYF.

This clone showed up just once. The chain links TRBV2 to TRBJ2-2; TRBD2 matches 8 bases. Trimming took 6 bases from V and 5 from J; bases not matched to a gene: 2. This CDR3 has 13 residues. CDR1 is SNHLY and CDR2 is FYNNEI in the germline V gene. CDR3 amino acids: CASSPGGTGELFF. The CDR3 bases are TGTGCCAGCAGCCCGGGGGGGACCGGGGAGCTGTTTTTT.

V and J are TRBV19 and TRBJ1-1; D is unclear. This CDR3 comprises 14 residues. Germline V CDR1 and CDR2: LNHDA, SQIVND (reference sequence). V was clipped by 3 bases and J by 0 bases, with 8 bases between them. The DNA of the CDR3 is TGTGCCAGTAGTATCGCTGTTATGAACACTGAAGCTTTCTTT. It codes for CASSIAVMNTEAFF.

This chain joins TRBV5-5 and TRBJ1-5; tentatively, D is TRBD1 (6 bases). Germline lookup yields CDR1 SGHKS and CDR2 YYEKEE (reference sequence). The CDR3 length is 14 residues. Between the trimmed V and J ends, which lost 5 bases and 5 bases, there was a span of 14 bases. This chain's CDR3 is CASSSQGGDQPQHF. CDR3 DNA sequence: TGTGCCAGCAGTTCACAGGGAGGGGATCAGCCCCAGCATTTT.

In this sample, this clone turned up once. J is TRBJ2-5 and V is TRBV5-4, with D uncertain. Trimming stripped 0 bases from V and 1 base from J, with 4 bases between. Germline V gene data show CDR1 as SGHNT and CDR2 as YYREEE (reference sequence). This CDR3 spans 13 amino acids. CDR3 in amino acids: CASSLVFQETQYF. The CDR3 DNA is TGTGCCAGCAGCTTGGTCTTCCAAGAGACCCAGTACTTC.

The genes are TRBV7-2 and TRBJ1-4; D is uncertain. In germline, CDR1 is SGHTA, CDR2 FQGNSA. This CDR3 is 14 amino acids long. V was pared by 5 bases and J by 5 bases, with 12 bases between. The CDR3 spells CASSRSQRNEKLFF. The CDR3 DNA reads TGTGCCAGCAGCCGTTCACAGAGGAATGAAAAACTGTTTTTT.

The rearrangement uses TRBV6-1 and TRBJ1-6; no clear D. The V gene's germline CDR1 is MNHNS and CDR2 SASEGT. Trimming took off 3 bases at V and 7 bases at J, with 10 bases between the two ends. The CDR3 consists of 14 residues. CDR3 sequence (DNA): TGTGCCAGCAGTGATTCCGGGTCGAATTCACCCCTCCACTTT. Protein sequence: CASSDSGSNSPLHF.

This clone was observed a handful of times. J is TRBJ1-6 and V is TRBV5-5; D is ambiguous. Germline V CDR1 and CDR2: SGHKS, YYEKEE (reference sequence). Trimming left V 4 bases short and J 14 bases short, with 16 bases between. There are 13 residues in the CDR3. In DNA, the CDR3 is TGTGCCAGCAGCCCTACTGGTAGGAGGGCCCTCCACTTT. It is translated as CASSPTGRRALHF.

The rearrangement links TRBV19 to TRBJ2-1; possibly TRBD1 or TRBD2 for D (5 bases each). Trimming left V 7 bases short and J 2 bases short, with 12 bases between. Germline CDR1 reads LNHDA; CDR2 reads SQIVND (reference sequence). The CDR3 sequence is 14 residues long. The DNA of the CDR3 is TGTGCCAGTAATCCGGGACGGACCTACAATGAGCAGTTCTTC. It specifies CASNPGRTYNEQFF. Full variable domain (remainder filled in from reference TRBV19 and TRBJ2-1): DGGITQSPKYLFRKEGQNVTLSCEQNLNHDAMYWYRQDPGQGLRLIYYSQIVNDFQKGDIAEGYSVSREKKESFPLTVTSAQKNPTAFYLCASNPGRTYNEQFFGPGTRLTVL.

The chain has TRBV5-1 and TRBJ1-1, with TRBD1 matching over 10 bases. CDR1 is SGHRS and CDR2 is YFSETQ in the germline V gene. Trimming removed 0 bases from V and 10 bases from J; junction bases left unmatched: 12. The CDR3 totals 16 residues. CDR3 sequence (DNA): TGCGCCAGCAGCTTGGATCCCGGACAGGGGGTTCGAAGAGCTTTCTTT. This translates into CASSLDPGQGVRRAFF.

This chain links TRBV4-3 with TRBJ1-2; no clear D. The germline gives CDR1 LGHNA, CDR2 YSLEER. Trimming stripped 0 bases from V and 8 bases from J, with 10 bases between. The CDR3 has 13 amino acids. CDR3 loop: CASSQEDGVGYTF. CDR3 DNA: TGCGCCAGCAGCCAAGAGGACGGGGTCGGCTACACCTTC.

The gene calls are TRBV7-9 and TRBJ1-2; TRBD1 might be the D (5 bases). The V end lost 3 bases, the J end lost 5 bases, and 10 bases lay between the germline ends. Looked up from germline, CDR1 is SEHNR and CDR2 is FQNEAQ (reference sequence). This CDR3 spans 13 amino acids. CDR3 nucleotide sequence: TGTGCCAGCAGCTTCGACAGCGATTATGGCTACACCTTC. Its protein is CASSFDSDYGYTF.

The gene calls are TRBV7-3 and TRBJ1-5, with D possibly being TRBD1 (6 bases). This CDR3 is built from 13 residues. Trimming stripped 5 bases from V and 9 bases from J, with 14 bases between. Germline CDR1 reads SGHTA; CDR2 reads FQGTGA. The CDR3: CASSLTGKGPQHF. CDR3 sequence (DNA): TGTGCCAGCAGCCTTACAGGGAAGGGGCCCCAGCATTTT. The entire variable domain, with the rest obtained from reference TRBV7-3 and TRBJ1-5, is as follows: GAGVSQTPSNKVTEKGKYVELRCDPISGHTALYWYRQSLGQGPEFLIYFQGTGAADDSGLPNDRFFAVRPEGSVSTLKIQRTERGDSAVYLCASSLTGKGPQHFGDGTRLSIL.

V is TRBV6-5 and J is TRBJ2-7; D possibly corresponds to TRBD2 (7 bases). Trimming shortened V by 2 bases and J by 2 bases, and 13 bases separated the two germline ends. The CDR3 totals 15 residues. CDR1 and CDR2 from the germline V gene are MNHEY and SVGAGI. The CDR3 DNA reads as TGTGCCAGCAGTTACGCAGTGGGGGGGCCCTACGAGCAGTACTTC. This codes for CASSYAVGGPYEQYF.

This clone has just a few counts. V usage is TRBV30 and J usage is TRBJ1-4; TRBD1 might be the D (6 bases). Trimming took off 1 base at V and 8 bases at J, with 8 bases between the two ends. Germline V gene lookup returns CDR1 GTSNPN and CDR2 SVGIG (reference sequence). CDR3 length equals 12 residues. CDR3 sequence reads: CAWSGDNEKLFF. The CDR3 DNA reads TGTGCCTGGAGTGGGGACAACGAAAAACTGTTTTTT.

The V call is TRBV5-4, the J call TRBJ1-1; 11 bases agree with TRBD1. The V segment lost 5 bases and the J segment 1 base; nucleotides outside the gene matches: 7. Per the germline V gene, CDR1 is SGHNT and CDR2 is YYREEE (reference sequence). The CDR3 has 16 amino acids. The CDR3 protein is CASSRGQGAQNTEAFF. The CDR3 DNA is TGTGCCAGCAGTCGCGGACAGGGGGCGCAGAACACTGAAGCTTTCTTT.

The CDR3 nucleotides are TGCGCCAGCAGCTTTGGAGTCGGTGAGCAGTTCTTC. Translating gives CASSFGVGEQFF. The V gene is TRBV5-1, the J gene TRBJ2-1; unclear D gene. Germline-derived CDR1 and CDR2 are SGHRS and YFSETQ. Trimming pared 2 bases from V and 9 bases from J, leaving 9 bases between. The CDR3 length is 12 residues.

J is TRBJ1-5 and V is TRBV19; D might be TRBD1 (5 bases). Looked up from germline, CDR1 is LNHDA and CDR2 is SQIVND (reference sequence). Trimming took 5 bases from V and 9 from J, leaving 11 bases between them. CDR3 length: 12 amino acids. In DNA form, the CDR3 reads TGTGCCAGTAGTCCCCTTAGGGGGCCCCAGCATTTT. This codes for CASSPLRGPQHF.

Only one count was recorded for this clone. The CDR3 DNA follows: TGCGCCAGCAGCTTGGAGTTAGCAGCAGATTCACCCCTCCACTTT. Translating it yields CASSLELAADSPLHF. This chain joins TRBV5-1 and TRBJ1-6, with D unclear. Germline lookup yields CDR1 SGHRS and CDR2 YFSETQ. V lost 0 bases and J 8 bases, leaving 12 bases between the germline ends. The CDR3 loop spans 15 amino acids.

The rearrangement joins TRBV10-3 to TRBJ1-2, with D hard to call. The germline V and J ends were trimmed by 0 bases and 4 bases, with 9 bases remaining between them. The CDR3 runs 14 residues. The germline V gene has CDR1 ENHRY and CDR2 SYGVKD. CDR3 loop: CAISESTSRYGYTF. CDR3 coding DNA: TGTGCCATCAGTGAGTCAACCTCCCGCTATGGCTACACCTTC.

This rearrangement joins TRBV19 to TRBJ2-1; D unclear. The CDR3 contains 13 residues. Germline values: CDR1 LNHDA, CDR2 SQIVND (reference sequence). V dropped 1 base and J dropped 5 bases, with 6 bases sitting between them. CDR3: CASSIGNNNEQFF. Written as DNA, the CDR3 is TGTGCCAGTAGTATAGGGAACAACAATGAGCAGTTCTTC. The complete variable domain, with remaining parts taken from reference TRBV19 and TRBJ2-1, reads DGGITQSPKYLFRKEGQNVTLSCEQNLNHDAMYWYRQDPGQGLRLIYYSQIVNDFQKGDIAEGYSVSREKKESFPLTVTSAQKNPTAFYLCASSIGNNNEQFFGPGTRLTVL.

The chain carries TRBV5-6 and TRBJ2-6; TRBD1 might be the D (6 bases). Germline lookup yields CDR1 SGHDT and CDR2 YYEEEE. The CDR3 contains 14 residues. Trimming cost V 4 bases and J 4 bases, with 9 bases left between them. CDR3 sequence (DNA): TGTGCCAGCAGCAGGGGGTCCGGGGCCAACGTCCTGACTTTC. Residues: CASSRGSGANVLTF.

The chain joins TRBV6-5 to TRBJ1-6, with a possible D match to TRBD1 (5 bases). Germline-derived CDR1 and CDR2 are MNHEY and SVGAGI. The CDR3 loop spans 15 amino acids. V was pared by 8 bases and J by 5 bases, with 16 bases between. CDR3 protein: CASWDSRGHNSPLHF. CDR3 sequence (DNA): TGTGCCAGCTGGGACTCGAGGGGACATAATTCACCCCTCCACTTT.

The V and J genes are TRBV18 and TRBJ2-7, with TRBD1 matching over 7 bases. This CDR3 has 14 residues. Trimming cost V 4 bases and J 2 bases; bases outside gene matches: 5. Germline V gene sequence: CDR1 KGHSH, CDR2 LQKENI. CDR3 protein: CASSLTGVAYEQYF. The CDR3 coding sequence is TGTGCCAGCTCACTAACAGGGGTAGCCTACGAGCAGTACTTC.

This rearrangement joins TRBV30 to TRBJ1-2; weak D call: TRBD1 (6 bases). Germline lookup yields CDR1 GTSNPN and CDR2 SVGIG (reference sequence). CDR3 size: 14 residues. The germline V and J ends were trimmed by 8 bases and 3 bases, with 19 bases remaining between them. The CDR3 coding sequence is TGTGCCAAACAAAAGGGGGGCATCGACTATGGCTACACCTTC. Translation: CAKQKGGIDYGYTF.